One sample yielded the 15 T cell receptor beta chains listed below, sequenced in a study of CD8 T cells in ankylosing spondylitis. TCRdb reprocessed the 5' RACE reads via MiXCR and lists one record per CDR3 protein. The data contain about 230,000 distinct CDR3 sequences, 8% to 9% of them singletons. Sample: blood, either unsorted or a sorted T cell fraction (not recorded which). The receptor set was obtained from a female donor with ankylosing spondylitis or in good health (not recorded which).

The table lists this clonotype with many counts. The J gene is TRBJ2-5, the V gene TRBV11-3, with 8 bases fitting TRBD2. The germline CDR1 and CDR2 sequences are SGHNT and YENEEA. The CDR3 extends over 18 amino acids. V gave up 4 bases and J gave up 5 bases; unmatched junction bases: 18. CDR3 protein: CASSSGPFQRERHETQYF. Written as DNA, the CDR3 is TGTGCCAGCAGCTCTGGACCCTTTCAGCGGGAGCGTCATGAGACCCAGTACTTC.

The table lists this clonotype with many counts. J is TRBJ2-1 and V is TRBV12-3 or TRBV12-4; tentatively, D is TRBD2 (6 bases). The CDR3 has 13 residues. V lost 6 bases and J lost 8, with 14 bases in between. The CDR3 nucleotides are TGTGCCAGCAGCCGGGACTCCGAGTATGAGCAGTTCTTC. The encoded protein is CASSRDSEYEQFF.

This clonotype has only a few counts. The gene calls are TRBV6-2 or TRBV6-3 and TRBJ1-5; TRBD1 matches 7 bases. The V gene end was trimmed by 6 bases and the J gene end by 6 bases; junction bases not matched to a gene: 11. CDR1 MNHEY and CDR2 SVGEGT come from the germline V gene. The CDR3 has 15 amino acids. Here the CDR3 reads CASSPHTGASQPQHF. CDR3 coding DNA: TGTGCCAGCAGCCCCCATACAGGGGCTTCTCAGCCCCAGCATTTT.

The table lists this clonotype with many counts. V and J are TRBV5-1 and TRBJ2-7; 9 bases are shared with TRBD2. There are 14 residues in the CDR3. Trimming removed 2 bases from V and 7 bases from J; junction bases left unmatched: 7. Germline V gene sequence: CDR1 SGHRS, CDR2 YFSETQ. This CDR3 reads CASSFSGRRWEQYF. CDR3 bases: TGCGCCAGCAGCTTTAGCGGGAGAAGATGGGAGCAGTACTTC.

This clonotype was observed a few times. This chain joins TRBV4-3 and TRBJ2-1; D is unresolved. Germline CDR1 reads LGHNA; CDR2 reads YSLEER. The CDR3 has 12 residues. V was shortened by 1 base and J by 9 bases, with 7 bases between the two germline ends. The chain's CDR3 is CASSQGSPEQFF. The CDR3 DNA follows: TGCGCCAGCAGCCAAGGATCGCCTGAGCAGTTCTTC.

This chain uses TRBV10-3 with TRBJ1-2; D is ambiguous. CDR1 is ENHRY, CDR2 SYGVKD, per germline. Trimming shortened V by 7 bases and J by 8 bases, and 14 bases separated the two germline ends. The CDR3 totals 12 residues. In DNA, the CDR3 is TGTGCCATCAACCGCAGCCGTCTCGGCTACACCTTC. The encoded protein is CAINRSRLGYTF.

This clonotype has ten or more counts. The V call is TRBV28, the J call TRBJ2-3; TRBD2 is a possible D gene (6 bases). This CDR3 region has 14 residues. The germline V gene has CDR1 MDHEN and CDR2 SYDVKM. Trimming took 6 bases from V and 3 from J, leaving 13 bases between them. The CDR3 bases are TGTGCCAGCAGCCCTCTGACTAGTACAGATACGCAGTATTTT. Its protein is CASSPLTSTDTQYF.

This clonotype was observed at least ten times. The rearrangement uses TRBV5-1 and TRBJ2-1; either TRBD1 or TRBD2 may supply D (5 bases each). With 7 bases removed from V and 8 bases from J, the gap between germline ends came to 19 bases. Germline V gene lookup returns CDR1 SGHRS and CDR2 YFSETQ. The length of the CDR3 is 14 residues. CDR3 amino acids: CASGGRRDVDEQFF. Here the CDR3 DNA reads TGCGCCAGCGGCGGGCGCAGGGACGTCGATGAGCAGTTCTTC.

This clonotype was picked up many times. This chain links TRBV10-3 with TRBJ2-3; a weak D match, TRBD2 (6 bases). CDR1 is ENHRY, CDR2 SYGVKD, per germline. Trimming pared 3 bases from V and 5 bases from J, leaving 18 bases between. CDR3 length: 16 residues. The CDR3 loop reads CAISDSSGVGGDTQYF. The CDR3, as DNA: TGTGCCATCAGTGATAGTAGCGGAGTGGGGGGAGATACGCAGTATTTT.

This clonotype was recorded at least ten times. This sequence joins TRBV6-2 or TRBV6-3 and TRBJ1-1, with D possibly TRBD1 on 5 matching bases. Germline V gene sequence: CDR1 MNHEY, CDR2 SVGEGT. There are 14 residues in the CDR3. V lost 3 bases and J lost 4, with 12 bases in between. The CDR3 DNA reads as TGTGCCAGCAGTTATTGGGGCACAGGCACTGAAGCTTTCTTT. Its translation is CASSYWGTGTEAFF.

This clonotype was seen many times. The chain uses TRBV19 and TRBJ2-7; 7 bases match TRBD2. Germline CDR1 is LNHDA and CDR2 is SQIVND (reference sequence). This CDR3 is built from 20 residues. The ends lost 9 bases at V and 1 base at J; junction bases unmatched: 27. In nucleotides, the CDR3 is TGTGCCAGCGCCCCCGGGAGACCTGATCTGACTAGCTTGAGGTCCTACGAGCAGTACTTC. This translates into CASAPGRPDLTSLRSYEQYF.

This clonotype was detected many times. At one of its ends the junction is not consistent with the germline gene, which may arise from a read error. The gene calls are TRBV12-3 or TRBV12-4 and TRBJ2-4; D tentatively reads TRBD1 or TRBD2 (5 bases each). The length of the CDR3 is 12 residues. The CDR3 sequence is CASSLRARASNF. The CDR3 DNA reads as TGTGCCAGCAGTCTCAGGGCCCGGGCTAGCAACTTC.

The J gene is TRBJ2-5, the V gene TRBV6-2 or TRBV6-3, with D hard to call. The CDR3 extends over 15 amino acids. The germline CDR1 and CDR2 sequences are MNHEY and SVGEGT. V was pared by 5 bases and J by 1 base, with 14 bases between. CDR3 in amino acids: CASSDRQRIQETQYF. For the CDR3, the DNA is TGTGCCAGCAGTGACCGCCAGCGAATCCAAGAGACCCAGTACTTC.

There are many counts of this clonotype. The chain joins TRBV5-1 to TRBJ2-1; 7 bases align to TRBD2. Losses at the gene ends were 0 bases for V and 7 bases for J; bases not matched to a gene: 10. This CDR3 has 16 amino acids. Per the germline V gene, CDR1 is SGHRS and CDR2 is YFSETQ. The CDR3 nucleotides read TGCGCCAGCAGCTTGGCGGGCGGGAGCGCTGTTAATGAGCAGTTCTTC. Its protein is CASSLAGGSAVNEQFF.

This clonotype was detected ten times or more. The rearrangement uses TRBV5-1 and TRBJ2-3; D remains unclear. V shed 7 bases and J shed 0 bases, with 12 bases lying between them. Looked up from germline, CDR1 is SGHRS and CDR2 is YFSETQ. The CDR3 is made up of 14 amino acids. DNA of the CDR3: TGCGCCAGCGCAAGGACCCAAAGCACAGATACGCAGTATTTT. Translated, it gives CASARTQSTDTQYF.